This TCR beta chain was documented in a study of blood T cell repertoires in COVID-19. The germline V gene has CDR1 SNHLY and CDR2 FYNNEI. There are 16 residues in the CDR3. Sequenced by immunoSEQ multiplex PCR; TCRdb stores in-frame clones only, minus some. The sample includes 190,000 or so clones, 80% to 90% of them seen just once. This clone was counted only a few times. One junction end disagrees with the germline gene, perhaps due to a read error. The Seattle site enrolled patients during active infection and followed them longitudinally. This TCR came from a woman of 80 years or more with COVID-19, enrolled during active disease. The chain recombines TRBV2 with TRBJ2-7, with a tentative D call TRBD2 (5 bases). Sequenced sample: peripheral blood. CDR3 in DNA: TGTGCCAGCAGGAGGGCTAGCTGGACCATTGTACGAGCATTGAACTTC. Its protein product is CASRRASWTIVRALNF.